These 5 T cell receptor beta chains were sequenced from one sample in a study of blood T cell repertoires in COVID-19. Method: immunoSEQ multiplex PCR; TCRdb's copy keeps in-frame clones and lacks some. The sample includes some 180,000 clones, 76% of them seen just once. Sequences were obtained from peripheral blood. Source of these receptors: a woman aged 45 to 65 with active or convalescent COVID-19.

This chain connects TRBV12-3 or TRBV12-4 to TRBJ2-5, with D tentatively TRBD1 (6 bases). The CDR3 extends over 12 amino acids. V was cut by 4 bases and J by 5 bases, with 8 bases left in between. The CDR3, as DNA: TGTGCCAGCAGTTCCGACAGGGAGACCCAGTACTTC. Translation: CASSSDRETQYF.

The chain combines TRBV3-1 (or the pseudogene TRBV3-2) with TRBJ2-5; TRBD2 matches 14 bases. Germline CDR1 and CDR2: LGHDT and YNNKEL (reference sequence). V lost 4 bases and J lost 5; bases outside the gene matches: 9. The CDR3 extends over 17 amino acids. The CDR3, as DNA: TGTGCCAGCAGCCCCCGACTAGCGGGAGGGCCCGGGGAGACCCAGTACTTC. Translating it yields CASSPRLAGGPGETQYF.

The chain employs TRBV19 and TRBJ1-1, with D perhaps TRBD1 (5 bases). Trimming took 8 bases from V and 0 from J, leaving 16 bases between them. The CDR3 covers 15 residues. CDR1 and CDR2 from the germline V gene are LNHDA and SQIVND (reference sequence). The CDR3 bases are TGTGCCAGTTATATGACGTGGGGGGTGAACACTGAAGCTTTCTTT. Translating it yields CASYMTWGVNTEAFF. Based on the CDR3 plus reference TRBV19 and TRBJ1-1, the full variable domain is DGGITQSPKYLFRKEGQNVTLSCEQNLNHDAMYWYRQDPGQGLRLIYYSQIVNDFQKGDIAEGYSVSREKKESFPLTVTSAQKNPTAFYLCASYMTWGVNTEAFFGQGTRLTVV.

The gene calls are TRBV6-1 and TRBJ1-2; a possible D gene is TRBD1 (6 bases). This CDR3 contains 15 residues. V dropped 3 bases and J dropped 3 bases, with 14 bases sitting between them. Germline values: CDR1 MNHNS, CDR2 SASEGT. The CDR3 bases are TGTGCCAGCAGTGAGGGGTTTGGGGGCTACTATGGCTACACCTTC. Its translation is CASSEGFGGYYGYTF.

This clone is classed as medium-sized (0.01 to 0.1%). The chain has TRBV19 and TRBJ1-3; D uncertain. Germline CDR1 reads LNHDA; CDR2 reads SQIVND (reference sequence). The CDR3 extends over 14 amino acids. Trimming left V 7 bases short and J 4 bases short, with 14 bases between. The CDR3 DNA reads as TGTGCCAGTAAGGCCCCCGGGTGGGGAAACACCATATATTTT. Translating gives CASKAPGWGNTIYF.